This T cell receptor beta chain is drawn from a study of T cells in Graves' hyperthyroidism and ophthalmopathy. Study-wide background: Peripheral blood draws took place at initial diagnosis, ahead of any treatment.

A roughly 10 ml volume of fresh peripheral blood provided the PBMCs. This clonotype came up a few times. The CDR3 covers 14 residues. V dropped 4 bases and J dropped 6 bases, with 14 bases sitting between them. Germline assignment: CDR1 KGHDR and CDR2 SFDVKD. RNA transcripts served as the template for amplifying TCR beta CDR3 regions. Primed by the HTBI set, a first-round RT-PCR was run on the TCR CDR3. MiXCR, applied by TCRdb to the multiplex PCR reads, yields one record per CDR3 protein. This table holds about 640,000 distinct CDR3 sequences, around 21% found once. Sequencing was carried out using blood. This TCR derives from a man aged 25-45 years with Graves' ophthalmopathy. The chain recombines TRBV24-1 with TRBJ1-1, with D possibly being TRBD1 (5 bases). In DNA, the CDR3 is TGTGCCACCAGTGACCCGAAACAGGCTCCTGAAGCTTTCTTT. This sequence encodes CATSDPKQAPEAFF.